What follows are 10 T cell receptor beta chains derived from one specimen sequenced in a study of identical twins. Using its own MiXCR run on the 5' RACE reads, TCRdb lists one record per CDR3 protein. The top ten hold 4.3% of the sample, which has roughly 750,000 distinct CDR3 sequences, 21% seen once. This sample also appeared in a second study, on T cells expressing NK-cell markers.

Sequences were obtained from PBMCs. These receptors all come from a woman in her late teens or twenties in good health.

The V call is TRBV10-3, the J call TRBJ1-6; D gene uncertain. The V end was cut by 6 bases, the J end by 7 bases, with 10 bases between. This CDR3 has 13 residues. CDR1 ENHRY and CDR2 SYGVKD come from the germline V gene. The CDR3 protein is CAIRRELNSPLHF. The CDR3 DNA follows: TGTGCCATCAGGCGGGAGCTAAATTCACCCCTCCACTTT.

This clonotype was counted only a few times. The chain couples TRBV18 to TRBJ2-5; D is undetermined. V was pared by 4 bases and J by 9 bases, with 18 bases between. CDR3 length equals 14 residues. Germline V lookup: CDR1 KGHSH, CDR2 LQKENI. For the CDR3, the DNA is TGTGCCAGCTCACAGATGTCCAGAATGTCGGCCCAGTACTTC. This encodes CASSQMSRMSAQYF.

The CDR3 loop is CAWKRRGTFYNEQFF. CDR3 DNA sequence: TGTGCCTGGAAGCGTAGAGGGACCTTCTACAATGAGCAGTTCTTC. This chain uses TRBV30 with TRBJ2-1, with D perhaps given as TRBD1 or TRBD2 (5 bases each). V was shortened by 4 bases and J by 3 bases, with 16 bases between the two germline ends. The CDR3 has 15 residues. Germline values: CDR1 GTSNPN, CDR2 SVGIG (reference sequence).

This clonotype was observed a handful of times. CDR3 sequence reads: CASSHLRTSGQETQYF. The CDR3 nucleotides are TGTGCCAGCAGCCACCTGAGGACTAGCGGTCAAGAGACCCAGTACTTC. The rearrangement joins TRBV7-8 to TRBJ2-5, with 10 bases identical to TRBD2. The CDR3 totals 16 residues. V trimming: 5 bases; J trimming: 2 bases; junction bases outside the gene matches: 8. Looked up from germline, CDR1 is SGHVS and CDR2 is FQNEAQ.

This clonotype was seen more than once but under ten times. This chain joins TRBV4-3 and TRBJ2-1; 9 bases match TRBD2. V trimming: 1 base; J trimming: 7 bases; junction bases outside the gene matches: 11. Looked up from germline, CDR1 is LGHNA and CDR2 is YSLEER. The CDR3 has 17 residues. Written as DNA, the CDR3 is TGCGCCAGCAGCCAAGGAGCCGGGGCGGGAGGGCTTAATGAGCAGTTCTTC. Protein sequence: CASSQGAGAGGLNEQFF.

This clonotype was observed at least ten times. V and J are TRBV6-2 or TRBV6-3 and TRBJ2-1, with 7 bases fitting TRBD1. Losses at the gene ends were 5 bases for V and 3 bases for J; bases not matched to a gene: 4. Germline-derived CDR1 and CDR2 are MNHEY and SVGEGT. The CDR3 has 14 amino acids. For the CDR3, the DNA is TGTGCCAGCAGTAACCGGGACAGCTACAATGAGCAGTTCTTC. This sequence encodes CASSNRDSYNEQFF.

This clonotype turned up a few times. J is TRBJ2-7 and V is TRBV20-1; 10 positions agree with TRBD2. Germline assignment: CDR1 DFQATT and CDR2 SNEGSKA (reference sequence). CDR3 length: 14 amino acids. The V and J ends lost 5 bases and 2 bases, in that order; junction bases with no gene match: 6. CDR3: CSAQSGRAPYEQYF. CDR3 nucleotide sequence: TGCAGTGCTCAGAGCGGGAGGGCCCCCTACGAGCAGTACTTC.

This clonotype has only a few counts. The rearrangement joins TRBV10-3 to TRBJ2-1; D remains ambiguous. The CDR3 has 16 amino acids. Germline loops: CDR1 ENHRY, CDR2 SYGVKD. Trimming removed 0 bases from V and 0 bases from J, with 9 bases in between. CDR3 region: CAISESVAGSYNEQFF. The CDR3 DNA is TGTGCCATCAGTGAGTCGGTAGCCGGCTCCTACAATGAGCAGTTCTTC.

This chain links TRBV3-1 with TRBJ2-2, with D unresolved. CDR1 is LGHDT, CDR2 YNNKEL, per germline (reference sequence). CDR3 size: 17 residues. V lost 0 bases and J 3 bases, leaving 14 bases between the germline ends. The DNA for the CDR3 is TGTGCCAGCAGCCAAGATGTTAGGGTTTTTGACACCGGGGAGCTGTTTTTT. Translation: CASSQDVRVFDTGELFF.

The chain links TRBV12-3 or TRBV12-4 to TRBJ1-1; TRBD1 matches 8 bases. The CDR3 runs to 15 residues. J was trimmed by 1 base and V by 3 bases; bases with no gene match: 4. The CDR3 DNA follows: TGTGCCAGCAGTTTCAGGGGGCTCGAGAACACTGAAGCTTTCTTT. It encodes CASSFRGLENTEAFF.